Listed below are T cell receptor beta chains from one sample, sequenced in a study of yellow fever vaccine responses in identical twins. TCRdb fed the RT-PCR reads into MiXCR, producing one record per CDR3 protein. The sample holds roughly 3,600 distinct CDR3 sequences, 87% seen once. Sequencing was performed on T cells from blood (PBMCs), unsorted or a sorted subset (not recorded which), taken before or after yellow fever vaccination (not recorded which). Every receptor here comes from a woman between 18 and 29 years old who received the yellow fever vaccine. Each CDR3 is given with its conserved first and last residue. The order of the fields is J gene, V gene, CDR3 length, CDR3 protein.

TRBJ2-1 | TRBV7-9 | 15 | CASSLSAGPYNEQFF
TRBJ2-3 | TRBV29-1 | 11 | CSAQVTDTQYF
TRBJ2-5 | TRBV6-2/TRBV6-3 | 18 | CASSYGALAGRASETQYF
TRBJ2-1 | TRBV9 | 13 | CASSVDPFYEQFF
TRBJ2-1 | TRBV12-3/TRBV12-4 | 14 | CASSGTRANNEQFF
TRBJ2-7 | TRBV29-1 | 11 | CSVVNSYEQYF
TRBJ1-2 | TRBV28 | 13 | CASSSTGPYGYTF
TRBJ2-7 | TRBV20-1 | 14 | CSARDRQLSYEQYF
TRBJ2-7 | TRBV30 | 14 | CAWRSAGGAYEQYF
TRBJ2-1 | TRBV12-3/TRBV12-4 | 14 | CASRGLAGVGEQFF
TRBJ1-2 | TRBV7-6 | 13 | CASSAKTGGGYTF
TRBJ2-5 | TRBV3-1 | 13 | CASSGGIQETQYF
TRBJ2-2 | TRBV5-1 | 15 | CASSLDSGSTGELFF
TRBJ2-4 | TRBV7-2 | 14 | CASSLIEGGNIQYF
TRBJ2-1 | TRBV29-1 | 14 | CSVTPGQGYNEQFF
TRBJ2-1 | TRBV18 | 15 | CASSPTSAPDNEQFF
TRBJ1-1 | TRBV30 | 15 | CAWSVWRTGLTEAFF
TRBJ2-2 | TRBV29-1 | 13 | CSGKNTGTGELFF
TRBJ2-7 | TRBV7-9 | 14 | CASSFQTGGGEQYF
TRBJ1-2 | TRBV2 | 13 | CASSDFGVAGYTF
TRBJ2-7 | TRBV12-3/TRBV12-4 | 11 | CASSYSYEQYF
TRBJ2-7 | TRBV24-1 | 13 | CATSVPGSYEQYF
TRBJ2-3 | TRBV10-1 | 16 | CASSELAAASTDTQYF
TRBJ2-3 | TRBV5-1 | 16 | CASSLLSQGGTDTQYF
TRBJ2-7 | TRBV4-1 | 14 | CASSSSTGSYEQYF
TRBJ2-1 | TRBV19 | 16 | CASSSFRAGGLNEQFF
TRBJ2-7 | TRBV20-1 | 14 | CSAKSTSFTYEQYF
TRBJ1-2 | TRBV11-2 | 18 | CASSLDRQGSTSNYGYTF
TRBJ2-1 | TRBV11-1 | 11 | CASSHLDEQFF
TRBJ2-7 | TRBV25-1 | 12 | CASRVQDGEQYF
TRBJ1-1 | TRBV7-9 | 17 | CASSHNRGQTQNTEAFF
TRBJ1-1 | TRBV6-1 | 13 | CASSRQENTEAFF
TRBJ2-5 | TRBV29-1 | 10 | CSVDRETQYF
TRBJ2-1 | TRBV2 | 16 | CASKGFVTSGGNEQFF
TRBJ2-1 | TRBV11-1 | 18 | CASSLFPPGERGWDEQFF
TRBJ2-2 | TRBV12-3/TRBV12-4 | 13 | CASSLGLTGELFF